The next 6 T cell receptor beta chains were all read from a single sample in a study of identical twins. A single record per CDR3 protein comes from TCRdb applying MiXCR to the 5' RACE reads. The sample consists of some 190,000 distinct CDR3 sequences, 15% to 20% of them appearing once. This sample was shared with a second study, whose subject was T cells expressing NK-cell markers.

The material sequenced was CD8+ T cells sorted from blood. The receptors derive from a woman between 18 and 30 years old in good health.

This clonotype turned up a few times. CDR3 sequence (DNA): TGTGCCAGCAGCTTAGATCGTTCGGGCGGAGGGGACACAGATACGCAGTATTTT. It codes for CASSLDRSGGGDTDTQYF. The chain employs TRBV11-2 and TRBJ2-3, with D perhaps matching TRBD2 (6 bases). The CDR3 contains 18 residues. CDR1 and CDR2 (germline): SGHAT, FQNNGV. Trimming removed 0 bases at V and 2 bases at J, with 18 bases between.

This clonotype has a handful of counts. The DNA of the CDR3 is TGCAGCGTTCCGGAGTTGAGGGGTGAGCAGTTCTTC. Its translation: CSVPELRGEQFF. V and J are TRBV29-1 and TRBJ2-1; tentatively, D is TRBD1 or TRBD2 (5 bases each). The length of the CDR3 is 12 residues. Germline values: CDR1 SQVTM, CDR2 ANQGSEA. V dropped 5 bases and J dropped 9 bases, with 14 bases sitting between them.

The sample holds a few counts of this clonotype. The gene calls are TRBV20-1 and TRBJ1-2, with TRBD1 matching 7 bases. The CDR3 has 14 amino acids. Germline V gene sequence: CDR1 DFQATT, CDR2 SNEGSKA (reference sequence). V trimming: 1 base; J trimming: 4 bases; junction bases outside the gene matches: 6. CDR3 protein: CSARADGTAYGYTF. CDR3 DNA sequence: TGCAGTGCTAGAGCTGATGGGACAGCCTATGGCTACACCTTC.

This clonotype came up a few times. This chain uses TRBV2 with TRBJ2-2; no reliable D call. CDR1 is SNHLY, CDR2 FYNNEI, per germline. The length of the CDR3 is 12 residues. V shed 9 bases and J shed 1 base, with 6 bases lying between them. The CDR3: CARLGNTGELFF. CDR3 nucleotides: TGTGCCAGGCTCGGGAACACCGGGGAGCTGTTTTTT.

V is TRBV29-1 and J is TRBJ2-1; 10 bases are a match to TRBD1. The V gene end was trimmed by 0 bases and the J gene end by 4 bases; junction bases not matched to a gene: 9. The CDR3 is made up of 17 amino acids. CDR1 is SQVTM and CDR2 is ANQGSEA in the germline V gene. The CDR3 DNA follows: TGCAGCGTTGAAGAGGGGACAGGGGTTCGCATTTACAATGAGCAGTTCTTC. Protein: CSVEEGTGVRIYNEQFF.

This clonotype was detected only once. The CDR3 DNA follows: TGTGCCAGCAGCCCAGGTCTCCTGGCCCACGAGCAGTACTTC. Amino acids: CASSPGLLAHEQYF. This chain uses TRBV6-1 with TRBJ2-7; no reliable D call. CDR3 length: 14 residues. The germline V gene encodes CDR1 MNHNS and CDR2 SASEGT. The germline V and J ends were trimmed by 6 bases and 5 bases, with 17 bases remaining between them.